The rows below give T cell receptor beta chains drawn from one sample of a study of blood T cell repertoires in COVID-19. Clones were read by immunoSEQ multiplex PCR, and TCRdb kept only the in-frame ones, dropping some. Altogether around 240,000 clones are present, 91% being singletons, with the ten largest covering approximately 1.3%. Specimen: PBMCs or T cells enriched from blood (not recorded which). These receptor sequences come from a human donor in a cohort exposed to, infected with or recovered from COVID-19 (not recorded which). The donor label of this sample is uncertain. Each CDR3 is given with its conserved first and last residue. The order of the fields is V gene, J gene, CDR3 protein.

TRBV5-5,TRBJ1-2,CASRTPTRGDISIF
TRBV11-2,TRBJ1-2,CASSFSGDYGYTF
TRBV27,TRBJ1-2,CASTTLKEAASNYGYTF
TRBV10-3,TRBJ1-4,CAISGVAGEEKLFF
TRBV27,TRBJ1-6,CASSTRGNSPLHF
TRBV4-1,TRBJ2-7,CASSQPTGGFYEQYF
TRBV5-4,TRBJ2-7,CASRPQSGAYEQYF
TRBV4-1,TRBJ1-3,CASSSRDTRIRDTIYF
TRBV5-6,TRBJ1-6,CASSLEARVGSPLHF
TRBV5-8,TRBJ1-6,CASSFRGVENSPLHF
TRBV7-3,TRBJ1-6,CASSLDGVNSPLHF
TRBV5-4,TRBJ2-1,CASSLGAWRGRYNEQFF
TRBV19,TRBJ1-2,CATRTGGPYGYTF
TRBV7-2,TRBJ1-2,CASSLATGRTLYGYTF
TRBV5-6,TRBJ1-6,CASSWGQGGSPLHF
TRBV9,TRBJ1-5,CASSVGQGEGQPQHF
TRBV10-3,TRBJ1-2,CAISFGTGVGYTF
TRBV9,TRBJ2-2,CASSETGGYTGELFF
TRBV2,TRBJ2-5,CASRENTGETQYF
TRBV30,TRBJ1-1,CAWNRVNTEAFF
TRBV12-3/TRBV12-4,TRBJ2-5,CASAGTETQYF
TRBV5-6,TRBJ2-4,CASSAGQGGNIQYF
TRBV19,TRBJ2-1,CASSPLFPGYNEQFF
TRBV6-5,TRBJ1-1,CASSYNSFGLEAFF
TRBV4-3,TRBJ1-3,CASSQGGGGNTIYF
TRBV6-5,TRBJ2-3,CASSLSGQADTQYF
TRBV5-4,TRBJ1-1,CASSLGGRSAEAFF
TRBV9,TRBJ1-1,CASSVGEGVRTEAFF
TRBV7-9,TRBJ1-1,CASSLDRGHMNTEAFF
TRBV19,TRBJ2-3,CASSIGGEGDTQYF
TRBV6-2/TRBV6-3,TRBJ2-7,CASSYVHRGEQYF
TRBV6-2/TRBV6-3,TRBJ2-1,CASSRLAGGPNEQFF
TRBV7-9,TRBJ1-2,CASSPTGVSGYTF
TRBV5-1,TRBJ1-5,CASSQQGNGQPQHF
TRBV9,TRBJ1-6,CASSLGQGGNSPLHF
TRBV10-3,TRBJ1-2,CAISPQGKDYGYTF
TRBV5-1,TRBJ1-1,CASSLAGQGLLETEAFF
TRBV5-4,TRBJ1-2,CASSSDRGYGYTF
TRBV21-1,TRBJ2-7,CASTPGLAGNSYEQYF
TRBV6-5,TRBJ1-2,CASGDRGPNYGYTF
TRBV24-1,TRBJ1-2,CATSGQLDYGYTF
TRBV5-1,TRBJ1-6,CASSYDRAYNSPLHF
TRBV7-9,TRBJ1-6,CASSLKTGDNSPLHF
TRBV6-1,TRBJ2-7,CASSEGQGDEQYF
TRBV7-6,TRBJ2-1,CASSLQRGGRYEQFF
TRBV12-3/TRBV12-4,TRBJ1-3,CASSFKNTIYF
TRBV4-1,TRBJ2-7,CASSQDLAGSSYEQYF
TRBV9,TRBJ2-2,CASSLGTGGDTGELFF
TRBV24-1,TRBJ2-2,CATSDLGTGLNTGELFF
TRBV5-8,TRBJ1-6,CASSLSPSLNSPLHF
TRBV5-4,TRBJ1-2,CASSLDRGYGYTF
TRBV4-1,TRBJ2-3,CASSQLAGYSTDTQYF
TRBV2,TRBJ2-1,CASTPMGSHEQFF
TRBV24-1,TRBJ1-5,CATSAAGGGNQPQHF
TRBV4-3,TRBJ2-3,CASSQDGVASSTDTQYF
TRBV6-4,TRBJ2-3,CASSENGGSDTQYF